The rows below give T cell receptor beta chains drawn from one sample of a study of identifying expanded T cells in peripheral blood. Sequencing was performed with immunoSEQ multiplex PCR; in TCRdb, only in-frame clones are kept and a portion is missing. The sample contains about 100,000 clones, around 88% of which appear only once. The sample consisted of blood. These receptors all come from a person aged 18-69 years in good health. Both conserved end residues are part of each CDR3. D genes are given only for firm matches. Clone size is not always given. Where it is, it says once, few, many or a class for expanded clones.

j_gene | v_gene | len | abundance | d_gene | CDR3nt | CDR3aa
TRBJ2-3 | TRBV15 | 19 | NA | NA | TGTGCCACCAGCAGAGATTTAGTTTGGACCACGACCGGCACAGATACGCAGTATTTT | CATSRDLVWTTTGTDTQYF
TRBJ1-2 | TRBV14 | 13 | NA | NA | TGTGCCAGCAGCCAAGGGGGCGCGGGTGGCTACACCTTC | CASSQGGAGGYTF
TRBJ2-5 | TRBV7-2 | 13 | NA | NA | TGTGCCAGCAGCTTAGTAGTAGTCGAGACCCAGTACTTC | CASSLVVVETQYF
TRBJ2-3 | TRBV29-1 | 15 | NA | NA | TGCAGCGTTGTAACCGGCCTACCCCCTCTAGATGGGCAGTATTTT | CSVVTGLPPLDGQYF
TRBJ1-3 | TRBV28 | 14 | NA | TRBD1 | TGTGCCACTCGGGACAGCTTCTCTGGAAACACCATATATTTT | CATRDSFSGNTIYF
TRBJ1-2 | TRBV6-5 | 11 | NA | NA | TGTGCCAGCAAAGCTAACTATGGCTACACCTTC | CASKANYGYTF
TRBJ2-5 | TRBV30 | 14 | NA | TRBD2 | TGTGCCTGGAGTTTGGGGGGGGACCAAGAGACCCAGTACTTC | CAWSLGGDQETQYF
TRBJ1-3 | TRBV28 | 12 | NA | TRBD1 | TGTGCCAGCAGTTTGGACAGGGGTGCCATATATTTT | CASSLDRGAIYF
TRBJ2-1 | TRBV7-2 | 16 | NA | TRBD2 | TGTGCCAGCAGTCGAGCTAGCGGGGGGGCGATCAATGAGCAGTTCTTC | CASSRASGGAINEQFF
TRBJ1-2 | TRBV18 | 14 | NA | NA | TGTGCCAGCTCACCACCGACGGAAAGCTATGGCTACACCTTC | CASSPPTESYGYTF
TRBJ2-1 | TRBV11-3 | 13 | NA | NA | TGTGCCAGCAGCTTCGCAGGACGTCGAGAGCAGTTCTTC | CASSFAGRREQFF
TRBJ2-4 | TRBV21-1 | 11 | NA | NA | TGTGCCAGCAGCAAGGGGACTTGTCAGTACTTC | CASSKGTCQYF
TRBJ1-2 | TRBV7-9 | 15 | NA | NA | TGTGCCAGCAGCCTACAGGGAGCTCTAACCTATGGCTACACCTTC | CASSLQGALTYGYTF
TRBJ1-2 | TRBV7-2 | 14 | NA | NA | TGTGCCAGCAGCGCGCAGGGGCAGGGGTATGGCTACACCTTC | CASSAQGQGYGYTF
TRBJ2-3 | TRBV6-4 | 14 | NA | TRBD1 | TGTGCCAGCAGTGCTGGACAGGGCTCAGATACGCAGTATTTT | CASSAGQGSDTQYF
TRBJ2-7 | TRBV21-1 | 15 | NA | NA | TGTGCACGGGGGCGCCCGGGACAGGTCTTCCCCGAGCAGTACTTC | CARGRPGQVFPEQYF
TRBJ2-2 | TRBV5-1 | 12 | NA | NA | TGCGCCAGCAGCGAGGGTCCCGGGGAGCTGTTTTTT | CASSEGPGELFF
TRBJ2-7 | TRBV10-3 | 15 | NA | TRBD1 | TGTGCCATCAGAACTGGACAGGGCCAATCGGGGGAGCAGTACTTC | CAIRTGQGQSGEQYF
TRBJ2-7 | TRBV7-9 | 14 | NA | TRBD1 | TGTGCCAGCAGCTTAGTGGCAGGGGGCACCGAGCAGTACTTC | CASSLVAGGTEQYF
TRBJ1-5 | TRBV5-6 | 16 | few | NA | TGTGCCAGCAGTCTGGGCCCGTCTTTGAGCAATCAGCCCCAGCATTTT | CASSLGPSLSNQPQHF
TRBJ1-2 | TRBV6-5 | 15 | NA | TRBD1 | TGTGCCAGCAGATCCGACTTAGACAGGGGGCGATCCTACACCTTC | CASRSDLDRGRSYTF
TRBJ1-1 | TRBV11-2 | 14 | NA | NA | TGTGCCAGCAGCTTCTGGAGGACGGACACTGAAGCTTTCTTT | CASSFWRTDTEAFF
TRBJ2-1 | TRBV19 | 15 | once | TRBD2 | TGTGCCAGTAGTAGCCACCTAGCGGGGCGGTATGAGCAGTTCTTC | CASSSHLAGRYEQFF
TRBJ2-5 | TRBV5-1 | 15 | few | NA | TGCGCCAGCAGCTCTACCGGGACACTCCAAGAGACCCAGTACTTC | CASSSTGTLQETQYF
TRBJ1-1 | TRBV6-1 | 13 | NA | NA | TGTGCCAGCAGTGACCCGGGTAGGATTGAAGCTTTCTTT | CASSDPGRIEAFF
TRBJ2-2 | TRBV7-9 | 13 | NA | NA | TGTGCCAGCAGCGTGAGAAACACCGGGGAGCTGTTTTTT | CASSVRNTGELFF
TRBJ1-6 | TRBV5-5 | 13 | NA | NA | TGTGCCAGCAGCCCGGGCATGAGTTCACCCCTCCACTTT | CASSPGMSSPLHF
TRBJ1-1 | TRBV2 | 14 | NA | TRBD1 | TGTGCCAGCAATTCGTGGCAGGGGGCATCTGAAGCTTTCTTT | CASNSWQGASEAFF
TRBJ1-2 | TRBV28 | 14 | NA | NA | TGTGCCAGCAGTTTATTCCCGGGAGGGGTTGGCTACACCTTC | CASSLFPGGVGYTF
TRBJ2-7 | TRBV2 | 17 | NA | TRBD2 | TGTGCCAGCAGTGCCCCTTTAGGGAATAGCGGGGAGTACGAGCAGTACTTC | CASSAPLGNSGEYEQYF
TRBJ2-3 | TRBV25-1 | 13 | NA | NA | TGTGCCAGCAGTGATGACAGGAGGGGTACGCAGTATTTT | CASSDDRRGTQYF
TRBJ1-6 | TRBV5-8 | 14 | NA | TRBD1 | TGTGCCAGCTCCCGGGACAGGGGAAATTCACCCCTCCACTTT | CASSRDRGNSPLHF
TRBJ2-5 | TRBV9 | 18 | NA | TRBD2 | TGTGCCAGCAGCGTGACTAGCGGGGGGCCCCCGGGGCAAGAGACCCAGTACTTC | CASSVTSGGPPGQETQYF
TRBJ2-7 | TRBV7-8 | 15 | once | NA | TGTGCCAGCAGCTTAGTTCCCCGGCAGAACTACGAGCAGTACTTC | CASSLVPRQNYEQYF
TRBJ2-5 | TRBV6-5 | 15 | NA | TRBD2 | TGTGCCAGCAGTTACCGGACTAGCGGGGAAGAGACCCAGTACTTC | CASSYRTSGEETQYF
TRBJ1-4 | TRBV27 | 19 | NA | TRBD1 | TGTGCCAGCAGTTTAGCCCGCGACAGGGGGCGGGCAACTAATGAAAAACTGTTTTTT | CASSLARDRGRATNEKLFF
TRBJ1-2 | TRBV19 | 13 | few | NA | TGTGCCAGTAGTACGGGACCATCCTATGGCTACACCTTC | CASSTGPSYGYTF
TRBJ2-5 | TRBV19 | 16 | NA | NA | TGTGCCAGTAGTATGGCCTACGGACTAAAGCAAGAGACCCAGTACTTC | CASSMAYGLKQETQYF
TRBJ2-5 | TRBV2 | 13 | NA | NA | TGTGCCAGCAGTGAAGCGGAATTAGGGACCCAGTACTTC | CASSEAELGTQYF
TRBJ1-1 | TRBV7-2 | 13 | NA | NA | TGTGCCATCAGACGGGACATGAACACTGAAGCTTTCTTT | CAIRRDMNTEAFF
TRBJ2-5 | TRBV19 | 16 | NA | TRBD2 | TGTGCCAGTAGCCAGACTAGCGGGGGGGCGGGCTGGACCCAGTACTTC | CASSQTSGGAGWTQYF
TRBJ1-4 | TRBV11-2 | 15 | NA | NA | TGTGCCAGCAGCTTGGTCCTGGGAGTCGGTGAAAAACTGTTTTTT | CASSLVLGVGEKLFF
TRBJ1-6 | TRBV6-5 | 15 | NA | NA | TGTGCCAGCAGCCGCCTCGGGGGATATAATTCACCCCTCCACTTT | CASSRLGGYNSPLHF
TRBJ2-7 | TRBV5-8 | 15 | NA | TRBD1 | TGTGCCAGCACCCTCAATCCCGGCCAGGGGGCGAAACCGTACTTC | CASTLNPGQGAKPYF
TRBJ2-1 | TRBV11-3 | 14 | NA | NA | TGTGCCAGCAGCTTAGCGTTTAGGGGCGCAGAGCAGTTCTTC | CASSLAFRGAEQFF
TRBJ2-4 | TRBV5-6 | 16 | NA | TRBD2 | TGTGCCAGCAGCCCAACGGGAGGGGTAGCCAAAAACATTCAGTACTTC | CASSPTGGVAKNIQYF
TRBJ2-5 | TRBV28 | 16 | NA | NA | TGTGCCAGCAGTTTAGGGGGGATGGGTGTACAAGAGACCCAGTACTTC | CASSLGGMGVQETQYF
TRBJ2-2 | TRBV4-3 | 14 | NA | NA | TGCGCCAGCAGCCAAGATGGCCCAGCCAGGGAGCTGTTTTTT | CASSQDGPARELFF
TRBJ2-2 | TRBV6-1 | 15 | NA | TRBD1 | TGTGCCAGCAGTGGCCGGGACAGGGTAGGCGGGGAGCTGTTTTTT | CASSGRDRVGGELFF